The 12 T cell receptor beta chains given below trace back to one sample, sequenced in a study of shared clonotypes between healthy human individuals. The data were produced by immunoSEQ multiplex PCR, yet TCRdb's version contains in-frame clones alone and is incomplete. The table lists 2,500,000 or so clones, over 85% of them singletons. Sequences were obtained from naive CD4+ T cells from PBMCs. Subset described: CD45RA+ positively selected. These receptors were taken from a young man in good health. Some clones in this sample may be carry-over from other donors' samples.

This clone was seen a few times. This rearrangement joins TRBV9 to TRBJ2-7, with 7 bases fitting TRBD2. Trimming removed 1 base from V and 5 bases from J; junction bases left unmatched: 6. The CDR3 length is 14 residues. Germline V gene lookup returns CDR1 SGDLS and CDR2 YYNGEE. CDR3 in DNA: TGTGCCAGCAGCGTATTTAGCGGGTTCAACGAGCAGTACTTC. It translates to CASSVFSGFNEQYF. Supplemented by reference TRBV9 and TRBJ2-7, the full variable domain reads DSGVTQTPKHLITATGQRVTLRCSPRSGDLSVYWYQQSLDQGLQFLIQYYNGEERAKGNILERFSAQQFPDLHSELNLSSLELGDSALYFCASSVFSGFNEQYFGPGTRLTVT.

The chain combines TRBV19 with TRBJ2-1; D gene uncertain. The length of the CDR3 is 15 residues. From germline, CDR1 is LNHDA and CDR2 SQIVND (reference sequence). Trimming cost V 5 bases and J 3 bases, with 14 bases left between them. DNA of the CDR3: TGTGCCAGTAGTGTTAGGAGATTGGGCTACAATGAGCAGTTCTTC. This translates into CASSVRRLGYNEQFF.

Points on this clone: Other DNA sequences in this specimen translate into the identical CDR3. This sequence joins TRBV9 and TRBJ2-3; no clear D. This CDR3 spans 11 amino acids. V lost 2 bases and J 6 bases, leaving 4 bases between the germline ends. Germline CDR1 and CDR2: SGDLS and YYNGEE. CDR3 sequence: CASSVGDTQYF. The CDR3 coding sequence is TGTGCCAGCAGCGTTGGGGATACGCAGTATTTT.

The chain recombines TRBV6-1 with TRBJ2-3, with no clear D. This CDR3 contains 13 residues. The V gene lost 2 bases and the J gene lost 5 bases, with 8 bases spanning the gap. Germline CDR1 is MNHNS and CDR2 is SASEGT. The CDR3 loop reads CASSEFMGDTQYF. CDR3 sequence (DNA): TGTGCCAGCAGTGAATTCATGGGAGATACGCAGTATTTT.

This clone showed up just once. The chain uses TRBV5-1 and TRBJ2-5; D not resolved. Germline CDR1 SGHRS, CDR2 YFSETQ. V lost 4 bases to trimming and J lost 0 bases, with 13 bases between them. CDR3 size: 15 residues. The CDR3, as DNA: TGCGCCAGCAGCGTGGCAGACGATTACCAAGAGACCCAGTACTTC. It encodes CASSVADDYQETQYF. The full variable domain, completed using reference TRBV5-1 and TRBJ2-5, is KAGVTQTPRYLIKTRGQQVTLSCSPISGHRSVSWYQQTPGQGLQFLFEYFSETQRNKGNFPGRFSGRQFSNSRSEMNVSTLELGDSALYLCASSVADDYQETQYFGPGTRLLVL.

This sequence joins TRBV7-3 and TRBJ2-3; D gene uncertain. Trimming shortened V by 5 bases and J by 7 bases, and 16 bases separated the two germline ends. CDR3 size: 14 residues. Germline V gene data show CDR1 as SGHTA and CDR2 as FQGTGA. Written as DNA, the CDR3 is TGTGCCAGCAGCAAGGCAACAGAGCCCTATACGCAGTATTTT. It encodes CASSKATEPYTQYF.

The chain carries TRBV28 and TRBJ2-2; D not resolved. This CDR3 spans 17 amino acids. Trimming removed 5 bases at V and 3 bases at J, with 19 bases between. Germline lookup yields CDR1 MDHEN and CDR2 SYDVKM. CDR3 in amino acids: CASSPLPLHIDTGELFF. CDR3 coding DNA: TGTGCCAGCAGTCCTCTCCCTTTGCATATCGACACCGGGGAGCTGTTTTTT. Filled out from reference TRBV28 and TRBJ2-2, the complete variable domain reads DVKVTQSSRYLVKRTGEKVFLECVQDMDHENMFWYRQDPGLGLRLIYFSYDVKMKEKGDIPEGYSVSREKKERFSLILESASTNQTSMYLCASSPLPLHIDTGELFFGEGSRLTVL.

The J gene is TRBJ2-7, the V gene TRBV4-3; tentative D call: TRBD1 (5 bases). CDR1 LGHNA and CDR2 YSLEER come from the germline V gene. V lost 6 bases, J lost 3 bases, and 15 bases lay in between. The CDR3 is made up of 14 amino acids. In DNA, the CDR3 is TGCGCCAGCAGTCGGACACGGCAGTACTACGAGCAGTACTTC. The encoded protein is CASSRTRQYYEQYF.

V usage is TRBV19 and J usage is TRBJ1-5; possibly TRBD1 for D (6 bases). The germline V gene has CDR1 LNHDA and CDR2 SQIVND (reference sequence). The CDR3 totals 15 residues. Trimming stripped 0 bases from V and 4 bases from J, with 10 bases between. The CDR3, as DNA: TGTGCCAGTAGTATAGAACAGGGAGGGAATCAGCCCCAGCATTTT. This encodes CASSIEQGGNQPQHF.

This chain uses TRBV7-3 with TRBJ2-2; TRBD1 is a possible D gene (6 bases). Per the germline V gene, CDR1 is SGHTA and CDR2 is FQGTGA. Trimming took off 4 bases at V and 0 bases at J, with 15 bases between the two ends. There are 17 residues in the CDR3. CDR3 nucleotide sequence: TGTGCCAGCAGCTCCCACAGGGAGAAAGCGAACACCGGGGAGCTGTTTTTT. Protein sequence: CASSSHREKANTGELFF.

Here the CDR3 DNA reads TGTGCCAGCAGCTTCCCCCAGGGTCGTGCGGATACGCAGTATTTT. Amino acid sequence: CASSFPQGRADTQYF. The J gene is TRBJ2-3, the V gene TRBV28; D possibly corresponds to TRBD1 (5 bases). The V end lost 6 bases, the J end lost 6 bases, and 19 bases lay between the germline ends. Germline values: CDR1 MDHEN, CDR2 SYDVKM. The CDR3 is 15 amino acids.

V gene TRBV6-5 combines with J gene TRBJ1-1, with D maybe TRBD1 (5 bases). The CDR3 contains 15 residues. The V gene lost 7 bases and the J gene lost 4 bases, with 19 bases spanning the gap. The germline gives CDR1 MNHEY, CDR2 SVGAGI. The CDR3 nucleotides read TGTGCCAGCACCCCAAAAAACCCGAGGGGCACTGAAGCTTTCTTT. The encoded protein is CASTPKNPRGTEAFF.